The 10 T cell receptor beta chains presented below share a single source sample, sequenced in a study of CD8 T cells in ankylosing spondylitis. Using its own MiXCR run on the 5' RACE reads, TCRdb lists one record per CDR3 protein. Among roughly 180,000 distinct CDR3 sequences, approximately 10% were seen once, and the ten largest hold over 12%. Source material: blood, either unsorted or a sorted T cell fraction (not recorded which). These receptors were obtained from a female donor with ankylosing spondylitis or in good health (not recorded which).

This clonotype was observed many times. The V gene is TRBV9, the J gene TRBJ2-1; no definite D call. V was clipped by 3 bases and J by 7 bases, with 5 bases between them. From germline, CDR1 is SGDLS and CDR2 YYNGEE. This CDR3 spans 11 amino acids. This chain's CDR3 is CASSAPNEQFF. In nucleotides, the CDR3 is TGTGCCAGCAGCGCCCCGAATGAGCAGTTCTTC.

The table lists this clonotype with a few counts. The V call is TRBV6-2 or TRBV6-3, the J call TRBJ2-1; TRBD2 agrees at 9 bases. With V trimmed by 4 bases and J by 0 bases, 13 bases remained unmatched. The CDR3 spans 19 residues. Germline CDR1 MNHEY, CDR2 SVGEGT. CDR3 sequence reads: CASSSLVSGRSSSYNEQFF. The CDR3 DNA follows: TGTGCCAGCAGTTCCCTAGTGAGCGGGAGGTCAAGCTCCTACAATGAGCAGTTCTTC.

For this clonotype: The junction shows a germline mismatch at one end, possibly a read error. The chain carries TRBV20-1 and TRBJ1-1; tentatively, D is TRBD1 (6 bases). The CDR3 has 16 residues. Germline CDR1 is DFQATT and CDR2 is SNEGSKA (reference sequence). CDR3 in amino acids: CSASPEGEEANTEAFF. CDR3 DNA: TGCAGTGCTAGCCCCGAGGGGGAAGAGGCGAACACTGAAGCCTTCTTT.

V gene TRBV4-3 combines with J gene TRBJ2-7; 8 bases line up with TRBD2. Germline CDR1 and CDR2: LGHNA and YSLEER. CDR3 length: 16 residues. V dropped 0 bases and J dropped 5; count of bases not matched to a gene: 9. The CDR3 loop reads CASSQDRASGLHEQYF. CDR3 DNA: TGCGCCAGCAGCCAAGATAGGGCTAGCGGGCTCCACGAGCAGTACTTC.

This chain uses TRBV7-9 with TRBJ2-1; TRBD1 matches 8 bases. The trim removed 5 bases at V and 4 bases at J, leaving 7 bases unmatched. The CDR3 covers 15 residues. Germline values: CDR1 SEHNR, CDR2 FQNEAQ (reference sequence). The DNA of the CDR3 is TGTGCCAGCAGCCCACAGGGGGACCCTTACAATGAGCAGTTCTTC. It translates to CASSPQGDPYNEQFF.

The CDR3 loop reads CASSLIPGGGYTF. The CDR3 nucleotides read TGTGCCAGCAGCTTAATCCCAGGGGGAGGCTACACCTTC. This chain joins TRBV7-3 and TRBJ1-2; 7 nucleotides agree with TRBD1. The CDR3 runs 13 residues. The ends lost 1 base at V and 8 bases at J; junction bases unmatched: 4. Germline values: CDR1 SGHTA, CDR2 FQGTGA. Based on the CDR3 plus reference TRBV7-3 and TRBJ1-2, the full variable domain is GAGVSQTPSNKVTEKGKYVELRCDPISGHTALYWYRQSLGQGPEFLIYFQGTGAADDSGLPNDRFFAVRPEGSVSTLKIQRTERGDSAVYLCASSLIPGGGYTFGSGTRLTVV.

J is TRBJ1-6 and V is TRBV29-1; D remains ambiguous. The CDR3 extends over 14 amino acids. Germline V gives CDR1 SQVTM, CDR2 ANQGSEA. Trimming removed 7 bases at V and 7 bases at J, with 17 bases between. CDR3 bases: TGCAGCGGAATTTTCGGGAGTAGGAATTCACCCCTCCACTTT. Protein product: CSGIFGSRNSPLHF.

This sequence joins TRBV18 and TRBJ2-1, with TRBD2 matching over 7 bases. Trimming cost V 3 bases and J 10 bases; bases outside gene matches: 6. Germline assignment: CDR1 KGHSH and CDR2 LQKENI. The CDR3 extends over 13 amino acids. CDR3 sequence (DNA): TGTGCCAGCTCACCCCTCGGGCGGGGGGAGCAGTTCTTC. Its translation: CASSPLGRGEQFF.

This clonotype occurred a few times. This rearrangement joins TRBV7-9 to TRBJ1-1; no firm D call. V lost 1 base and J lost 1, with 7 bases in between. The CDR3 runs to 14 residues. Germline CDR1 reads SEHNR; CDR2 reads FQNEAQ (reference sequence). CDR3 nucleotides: TGTGCCAGCAGCTTAGGTCCAGAGAACACTGAAGCTTTCTTT. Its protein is CASSLGPENTEAFF.

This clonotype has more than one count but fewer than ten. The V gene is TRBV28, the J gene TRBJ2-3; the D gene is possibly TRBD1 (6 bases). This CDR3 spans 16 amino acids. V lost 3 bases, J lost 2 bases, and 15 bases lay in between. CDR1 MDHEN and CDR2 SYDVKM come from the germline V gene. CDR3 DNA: TGTGCCAGCAGTTTCATTACAGGGCCGTACACAGATACGCAGTATTTT. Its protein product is CASSFITGPYTDTQYF.